This T cell receptor beta chain is drawn from a study of blood T cells in healthy people across ages (dated by TCRdb to the mid-2010s). As for the study more broadly: Template switching captured roughly one uniquely barcoded TCR beta cDNA molecule per two T cells in model experiments. The study measured age-related changes in TCR beta repertoire diversity using deep sequencing normalized with unique cDNA molecular identifiers. Donors were grouped into four age groups: young (average roughly 17 years), middle-aged (39), aged (around 60) and long-lived (around 82). Donors of different ages were randomly distributed across sequencing lanes to avoid experimental bias. The study analyzed two additional independent replicas of 1 million unique cDNA reads from the same blood draw for two donors, one aged 18 to 29 and one aged 80 or older.

The germline V gene yields KGHSH for CDR1 and LQKENI for CDR2. The CDR3 runs 14 amino acids, cysteine and phenylalanine included. Only the CDR3 DNA is retained, 42 bases long and in frame from the first base. The trim is 0 bases for V and 4 bases for J, with a gap of 9 bases between the germline ends. The full study reports these points: Estimates of total diversity based on one million sequenced T cells were regarded as lower bounds and as underestimates. Compared with the aged group, more naive CD4+ T cells, fewer expanded clones and increased TCR diversity were shown by the long-lived group, suggesting age selection. Because donor CMV infection status was unknown, age-related changes in expanded clonotypes were potentially confounded. There was a strong correlation between observed TCR beta diversity and the percentage of naive T cells measured by flow cytometry. Because profiling used bulk unsorted PBMCs, naive and antigen-experienced compartments could not be compared conclusively. Observed TCR beta diversity per million T cells fell roughly linearly with age, and a significant reduction was already apparent by age roughly 40.

As for this clonotype: The antigen this receptor binds is unknown. Base qualities are not at hand, and no much larger clone is one base apart.

Libraries were made using 5' RACE. The listed sequencing device is Illumina HiSeq 2500. A second about 7 to 12 cycle PCR used a sample-barcoded 5' primer and a J-beta primer mix. A template-switch 5' adaptor carrying 12 random nucleotides introduced a unique molecular identifier onto each TCR beta cDNA molecule. Each sample yielded at least 2.5 million CDR3-containing paired-end reads. All of the RNA was converted into first-strand cDNA using the Mint cDNA synthesis kit, with a TRBC-specific oligonucleotide serving as the primer. Following uracil-DNA glycosylase treatment, all cDNA underwent a first 18-cycle PCR with the universal primers M1SS and BC2_uni_R. The paper's processing steps were these. Normalization of each sample was performed by random selection of 1 million high-quality reads, each carrying a distinct molecular identifier. Reads with shared molecular identifiers were discarded instead of being binned into consensus sequences. MiTCR, with a Q25 quality threshold and the strictest error-elimination algorithm, was used for CDR3 identification, clonotype clustering and error correction. A nonparametric unseen species model with Euler transformation was used to estimate a lower bound on total TCR beta diversity. TCRdb ran its own pipeline on the public reads, namely fastp trimming at Q25 and MiXCR clone calling, and kept in-frame beta chains. Merged by CDR3 protein, the rows form single entries marked with the most common genes and DNA. These V and J calls rely on TCRdb rather than the paper's analysis. The sample table lists 850,000 or so distinct CDR3 sequences, less than 35% of them with a count of one. In total, the top ten clones hold 15% to 20% of the sample.

Donors were 35 to 40 systemically healthy Caucasian individuals from Russia aged roughly 6 to 95 years. Each donor gave ten milliliters of peripheral blood, drawn into EDTA-treated Vacutainer tubes. Ficoll-Paque density-gradient centrifugation was used to isolate PBMCs, with at least 6.5 million obtained per sample. Total RNA was extracted from PBMCs with Trizol reagent, with at least 6 micrograms obtained per sample. Naive CD45RAhigh/CD27high T cell percentages were measured by flow cytometry on a PBMC aliquot from every donor. The source material was blood. The chain couples TRBV18 to TRBJ1-2; no confident D gene assignment can be made. This receptor was identified in a woman of 80 years or more in good health. The CDR3 is CASSPPGRIYGYTF. The DNA is as follows: TGTGCCAGCTCACCACCGGGCAGAATCTATGGCTACACCTTC.